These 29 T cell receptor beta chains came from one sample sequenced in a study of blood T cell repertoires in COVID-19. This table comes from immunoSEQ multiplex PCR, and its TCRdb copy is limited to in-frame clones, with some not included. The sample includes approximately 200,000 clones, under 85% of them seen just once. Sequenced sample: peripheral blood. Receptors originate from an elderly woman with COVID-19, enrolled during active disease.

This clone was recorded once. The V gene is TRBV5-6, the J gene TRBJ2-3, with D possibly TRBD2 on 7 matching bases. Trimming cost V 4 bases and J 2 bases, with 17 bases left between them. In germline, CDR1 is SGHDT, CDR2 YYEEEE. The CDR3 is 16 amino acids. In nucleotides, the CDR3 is TGTGCCAGCAGCGGGGGGCGGGGACTAAACACAGATACGCAGTATTTT. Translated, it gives CASSGGRGLNTDTQYF.

CDR3 sequence: CATSSLSGDQPQHF. The CDR3 nucleotides read TGTGCCACCAGCAGCCTATCAGGGGATCAGCCCCAGCATTTT. This chain uses TRBV15 with TRBJ1-5, with D perhaps matching TRBD1 (6 bases). This CDR3 contains 14 residues. From germline, CDR1 is LNHNV and CDR2 YYDKDF (reference sequence). Trimming cost V 3 bases and J 5 bases, with 11 bases left between them.

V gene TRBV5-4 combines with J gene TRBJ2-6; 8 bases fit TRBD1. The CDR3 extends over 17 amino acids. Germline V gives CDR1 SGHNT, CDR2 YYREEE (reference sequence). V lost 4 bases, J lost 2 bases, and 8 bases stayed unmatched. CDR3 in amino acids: CASSTGQGGTGANVLTF. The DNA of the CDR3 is TGTGCCAGCAGCACCGGACAGGGTGGGACTGGGGCCAACGTCCTGACTTTC.

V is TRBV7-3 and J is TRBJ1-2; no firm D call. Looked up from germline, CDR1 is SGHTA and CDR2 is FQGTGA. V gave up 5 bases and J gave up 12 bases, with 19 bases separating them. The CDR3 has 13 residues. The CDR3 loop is CASSRGVEDYHTF. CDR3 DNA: TGTGCCAGCAGCCGAGGTGTGGAGGACTATCACACCTTC. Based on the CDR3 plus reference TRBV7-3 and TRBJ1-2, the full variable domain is GAGVSQTPSNKVTEKGKYVELRCDPISGHTALYWYRQSLGQGPEFLIYFQGTGAADDSGLPNDRFFAVRPEGSVSTLKIQRTERGDSAVYLCASSRGVEDYHTFGSGTRLTVV.

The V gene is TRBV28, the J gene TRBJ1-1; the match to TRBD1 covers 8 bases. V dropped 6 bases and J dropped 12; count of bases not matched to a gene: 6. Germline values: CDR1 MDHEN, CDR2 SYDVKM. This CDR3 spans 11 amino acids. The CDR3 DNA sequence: TGTGCCAGCAGCCAGGGGGCGCGGACTTTCTTT. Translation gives CASSQGARTFF.

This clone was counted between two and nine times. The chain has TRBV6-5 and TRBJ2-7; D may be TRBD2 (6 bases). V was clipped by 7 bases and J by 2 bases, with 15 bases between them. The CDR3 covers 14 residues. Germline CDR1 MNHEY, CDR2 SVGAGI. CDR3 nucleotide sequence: TGTGCCAGCACCGATGGGGGAGGTCCCTACGAGCAGTACTTC. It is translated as CASTDGGGPYEQYF.

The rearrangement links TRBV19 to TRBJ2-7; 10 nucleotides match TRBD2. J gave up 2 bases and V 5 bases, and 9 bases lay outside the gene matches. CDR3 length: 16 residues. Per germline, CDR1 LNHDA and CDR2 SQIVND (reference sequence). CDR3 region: CASSRRLAGAAYEQYF. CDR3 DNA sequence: TGTGCCAGTAGTCGGCGCCTAGCGGGAGCGGCCTACGAGCAGTACTTC.

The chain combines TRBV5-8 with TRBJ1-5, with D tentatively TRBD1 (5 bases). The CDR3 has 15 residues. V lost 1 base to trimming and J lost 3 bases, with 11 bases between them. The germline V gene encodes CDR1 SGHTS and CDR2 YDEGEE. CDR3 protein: CASSLSTGNNQPQHF. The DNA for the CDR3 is TGTGCCAGCAGCTTGTCAACAGGCAACAATCAGCCCCAGCATTTT.

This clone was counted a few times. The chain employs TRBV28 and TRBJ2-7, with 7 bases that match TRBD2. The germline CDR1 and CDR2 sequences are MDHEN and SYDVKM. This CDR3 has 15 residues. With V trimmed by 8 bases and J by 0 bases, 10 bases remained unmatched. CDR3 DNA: TGTGCCAGCGGGGGGGACGCTCTGGCCTCCTACGAGCAGTACTTC. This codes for CASGGDALASYEQYF.

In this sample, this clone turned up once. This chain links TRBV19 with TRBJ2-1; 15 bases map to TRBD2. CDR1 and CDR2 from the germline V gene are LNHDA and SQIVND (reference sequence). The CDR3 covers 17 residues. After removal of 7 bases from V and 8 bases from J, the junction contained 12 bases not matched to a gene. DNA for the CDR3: TGTGCCAGTACCTACCGAAGGACTAGCGGGGGGGCGGATGAGCAGTTCTTC. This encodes CASTYRRTSGGADEQFF.

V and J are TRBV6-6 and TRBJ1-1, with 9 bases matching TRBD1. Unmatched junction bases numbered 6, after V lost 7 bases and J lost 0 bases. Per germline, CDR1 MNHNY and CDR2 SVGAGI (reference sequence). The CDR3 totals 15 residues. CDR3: CASTTGGPMNTEAFF. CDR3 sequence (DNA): TGTGCCAGCACCACAGGGGGCCCTATGAACACTGAAGCTTTCTTT.

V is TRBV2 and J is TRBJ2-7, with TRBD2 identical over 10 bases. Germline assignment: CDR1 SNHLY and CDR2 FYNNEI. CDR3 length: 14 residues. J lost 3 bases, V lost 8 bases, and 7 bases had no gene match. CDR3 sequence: CASVASGSGYEQYF. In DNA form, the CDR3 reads TGTGCCAGCGTGGCTAGCGGGAGTGGCTACGAGCAGTACTTC.

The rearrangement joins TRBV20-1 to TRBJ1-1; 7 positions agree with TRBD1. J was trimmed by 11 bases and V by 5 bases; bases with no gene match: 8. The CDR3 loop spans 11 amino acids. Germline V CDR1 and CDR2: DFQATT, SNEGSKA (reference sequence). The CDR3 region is CSAQQAGGAFF. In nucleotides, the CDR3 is TGCAGTGCTCAACAAGCAGGGGGTGCTTTCTTT.

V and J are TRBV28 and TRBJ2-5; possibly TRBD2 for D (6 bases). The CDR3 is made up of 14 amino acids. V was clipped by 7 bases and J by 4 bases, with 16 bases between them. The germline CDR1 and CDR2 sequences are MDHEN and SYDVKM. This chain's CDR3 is CASMDRDSPETQYF. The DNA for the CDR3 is TGTGCCAGCATGGACCGGGACTCACCAGAGACCCAGTACTTC.

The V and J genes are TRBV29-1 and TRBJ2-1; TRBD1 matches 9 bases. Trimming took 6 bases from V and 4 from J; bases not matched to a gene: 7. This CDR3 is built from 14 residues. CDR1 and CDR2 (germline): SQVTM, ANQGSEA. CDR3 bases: TGCAGCGTCCGCGGGACAGGGAAATACAATGAGCAGTTCTTC. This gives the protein CSVRGTGKYNEQFF.

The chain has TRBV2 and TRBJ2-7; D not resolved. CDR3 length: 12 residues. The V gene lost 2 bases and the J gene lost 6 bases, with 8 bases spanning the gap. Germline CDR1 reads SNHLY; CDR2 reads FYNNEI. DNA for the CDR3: TGTGCCAGCAGTGAACGAGTTCCCGAGCAGTACTTC. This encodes CASSERVPEQYF.

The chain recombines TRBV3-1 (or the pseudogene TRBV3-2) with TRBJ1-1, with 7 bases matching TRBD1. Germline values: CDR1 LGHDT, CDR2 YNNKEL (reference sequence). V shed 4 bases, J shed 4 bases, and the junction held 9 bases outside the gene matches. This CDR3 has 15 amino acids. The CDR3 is CASSPVTGIGTEAFF. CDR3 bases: TGTGCCAGCAGCCCAGTGACAGGGATAGGCACTGAAGCTTTCTTT.

The chain's CDR3 is CASRQNQQTVRNEQFF. The DNA for the CDR3 is TGCGCCAGCAGGCAGAATCAGCAGACAGTGAGGAATGAGCAGTTCTTC. The rearrangement links TRBV5-1 to TRBJ2-1, with D maybe TRBD1 (5 bases). The CDR3 consists of 16 residues. The germline V gene encodes CDR1 SGHRS and CDR2 YFSETQ. Trimming took off 5 bases at V and 7 bases at J, with 22 bases between the two ends.

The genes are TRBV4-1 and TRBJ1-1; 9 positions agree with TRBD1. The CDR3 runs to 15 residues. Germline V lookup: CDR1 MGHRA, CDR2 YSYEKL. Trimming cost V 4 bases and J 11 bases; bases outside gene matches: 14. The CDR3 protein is CASSLIGQGKVWAFF. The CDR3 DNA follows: TGCGCCAGCAGCCTGATCGGACAGGGGAAAGTATGGGCTTTCTTT.

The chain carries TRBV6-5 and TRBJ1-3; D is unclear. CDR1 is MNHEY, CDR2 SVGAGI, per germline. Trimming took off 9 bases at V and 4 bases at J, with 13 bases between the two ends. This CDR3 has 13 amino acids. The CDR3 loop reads CASLVTQGNTIYF. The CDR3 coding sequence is TGTGCCAGTCTTGTCACTCAAGGAAACACCATATATTTT.

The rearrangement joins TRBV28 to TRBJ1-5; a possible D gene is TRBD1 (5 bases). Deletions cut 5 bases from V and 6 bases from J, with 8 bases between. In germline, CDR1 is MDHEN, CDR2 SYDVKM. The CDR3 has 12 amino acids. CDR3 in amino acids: CASSIRAQPQHF. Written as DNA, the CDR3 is TGTGCCAGCAGTATCAGGGCTCAGCCCCAGCATTTT.

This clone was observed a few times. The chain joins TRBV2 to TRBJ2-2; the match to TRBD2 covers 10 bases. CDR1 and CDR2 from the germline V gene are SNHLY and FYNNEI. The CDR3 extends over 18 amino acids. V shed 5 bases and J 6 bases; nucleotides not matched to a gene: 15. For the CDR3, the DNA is TGTGCCAGCAGTCCCCACGGGGGTAGCGGGGGGCCCCCCGGGGAGCTGTTTTTT. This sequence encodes CASSPHGGSGGPPGELFF.

CDR3 coding DNA: TGTGCCAGTAGTATAAGGCTAGTTGATGAGCAGTTCTTC. Translated: CASSIRLVDEQFF. The chain employs TRBV19 and TRBJ2-1; D call uncertain. Germline CDR1 and CDR2: LNHDA and SQIVND (reference sequence). The length of the CDR3 is 13 residues. V lost 2 bases, J lost 8 bases, and 10 bases lay in between.

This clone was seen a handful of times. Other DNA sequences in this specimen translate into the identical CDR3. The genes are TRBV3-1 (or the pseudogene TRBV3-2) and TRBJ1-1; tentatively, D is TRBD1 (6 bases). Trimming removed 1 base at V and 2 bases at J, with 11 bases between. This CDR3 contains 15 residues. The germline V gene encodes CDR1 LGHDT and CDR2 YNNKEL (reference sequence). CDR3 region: CASSQVGGSNTEAFF. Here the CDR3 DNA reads TGTGCCAGCAGCCAAGTTGGGGGCTCCAACACTGAAGCTTTCTTT.

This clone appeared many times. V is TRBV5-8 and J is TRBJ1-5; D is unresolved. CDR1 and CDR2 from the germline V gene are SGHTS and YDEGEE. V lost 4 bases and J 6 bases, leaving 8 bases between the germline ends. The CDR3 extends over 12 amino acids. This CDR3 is CASSSGLQPQHF. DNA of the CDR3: TGTGCCAGCAGCAGCGGACTTCAGCCCCAGCATTTT.

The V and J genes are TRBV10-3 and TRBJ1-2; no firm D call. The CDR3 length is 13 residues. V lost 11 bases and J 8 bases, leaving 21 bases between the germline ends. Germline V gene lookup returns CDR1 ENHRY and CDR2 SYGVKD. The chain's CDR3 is CAAAEVLASGYTF. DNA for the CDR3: TGTGCCGCCGCAGAGGTTTTGGCCTCGGGCTACACCTTC.

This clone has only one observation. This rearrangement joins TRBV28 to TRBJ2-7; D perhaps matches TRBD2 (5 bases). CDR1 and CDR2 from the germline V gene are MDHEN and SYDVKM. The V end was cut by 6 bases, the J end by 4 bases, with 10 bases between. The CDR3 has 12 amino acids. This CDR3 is CASSTAGYEQYF. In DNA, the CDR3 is TGTGCCAGCAGCACGGCGGGTTACGAGCAGTACTTC.

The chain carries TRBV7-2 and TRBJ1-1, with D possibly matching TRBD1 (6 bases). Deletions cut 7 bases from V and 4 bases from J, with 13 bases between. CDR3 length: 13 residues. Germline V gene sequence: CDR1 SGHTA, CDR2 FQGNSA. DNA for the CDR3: TGTGCCAGCACCTTCGGGGGGCTCACTGAAGCTTTCTTT. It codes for CASTFGGLTEAFF.

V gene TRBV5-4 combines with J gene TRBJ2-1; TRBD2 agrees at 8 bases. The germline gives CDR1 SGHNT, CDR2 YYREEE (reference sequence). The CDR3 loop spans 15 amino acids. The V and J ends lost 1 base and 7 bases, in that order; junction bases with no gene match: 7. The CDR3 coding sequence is TGTGCCAGCAGCTTGCCCGGGAGGGCCGATAATGAGCAGTTCTTC. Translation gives CASSLPGRADNEQFF.